The source of this T cell receptor beta chain is a study of T cells in Graves' hyperthyroidism and ophthalmopathy. Whole-study findings and limits: Stable hyperthyroidism and ophthalmopathy were separated using 13 V-J signatures.

The CDR3 totals 12 residues. CDR1 is GTSNPN, CDR2 SVGIG, per germline (reference sequence). Trimming pared 2 bases from V and 5 bases from J, leaving 6 bases between. What was amplified from RNA transcripts were TCR beta CDR3 regions. First-round RT-PCR of the TCR CDR3 relied on the HTBI primer set. TCRdb redid the calling of the multiplex PCR reads with MiXCR, one entry per CDR3 protein. The sample includes a few hundred thousand distinct CDR3 sequences, under 15% seen only once; the top ten take less than 35%. Patients were aged 18 to 65, had disease duration under 2 months, and had newly diagnosed hyperthyroidism. This clonotype occurred many times. What it recognizes is unknown.

The sequence was collected from a woman in her twenties or thirties with Graves' hyperthyroidism. Material: blood. The chain links TRBV30 to TRBJ2-2, with a tentative D call TRBD1 (5 bases). The chain's CDR3 is CAWSQGTGELFF. DNA for the CDR3: TGTGCCTGGAGTCAGGGAACCGGGGAGCTGTTTTTT.